This TCR beta chain appears in the sequencing data of a study of cytomegalovirus exposure and HLA in healthy donors. A note on this clone: What it binds is not known.

The study's findings and limits: A few of the chains that were CMV-associated were confirmed in vitro to be specific for CMV antigens. Overall, approximately 180 TCR beta chains were annotated as cytomegalovirus-associated.

The PCR made use of 60 Vbeta and 13 Jbeta primers. Assay: immunoSEQ multiplex PCR; the TCRdb copy retains only in-frame clones and omits some. The sample lists about 160,000 clones, more than 75% seen once, with around 0.91% in the top ten. Germline V CDR1 and CDR2: MGHRA, YSYEKL. This CDR3 spans 16 amino acids. V lost 4 bases, J lost 0 bases, and 6 bases stayed unmatched. Source material: PBMCs. This clonotype was obtained from a girl between 2 and 10 years old in good health and CMV-seropositive. The chain has TRBV4-1 and TRBJ1-3; 7 bases are a match to TRBD1. The CDR3, as DNA: TGCGCCAGCAGCCCCCCGGGACAGATCTCTGGAAACACCATATATTTT. It is translated as CASSPPGQISGNTIYF.